This is a list of T cell receptor beta chains from one sample in a study of identical twins. TCRdb itself ran the 5' RACE reads through MiXCR, one entry per CDR3 protein. The data contain nearly 200,000 distinct CDR3 sequences, around a sixth of them seen just once; the ten biggest clones take up around 40%. This sample also belongs to another study, concerning T cells expressing NK-cell markers.

The sequenced material came from CD8+ T cells sorted from blood. Source of these receptors: a woman aged 18 to 35 in good health. Both conserved end residues are part of each CDR3.

v_gene: TRBV20-1; j_gene: TRBJ1-1; CDR3aa: CSARAGGTMNTEAFF
v_gene: TRBV25-1; j_gene: TRBJ2-1; CDR3aa: CASRWGARGNEQFF
v_gene: TRBV7-6; j_gene: TRBJ2-3; CDR3aa: CASSTGSREADTQYF
v_gene: TRBV9; j_gene: TRBJ2-5; CDR3aa: CASSVSGNRVETQYF
v_gene: TRBV29-1; j_gene: TRBJ2-7; CDR3aa: CSVEEGRQGLEQYF
v_gene: TRBV27; j_gene: TRBJ1-1; CDR3aa: CASSSARVGDTEAFF
v_gene: TRBV29-1; j_gene: TRBJ2-1; CDR3aa: CSARSYNEQFF
v_gene: TRBV7-2; j_gene: TRBJ1-1; CDR3aa: CASILTRRVNTEAFF
v_gene: TRBV6-2/TRBV6-3; j_gene: TRBJ1-1; CDR3aa: CASKYGNTEAFF
v_gene: TRBV27; j_gene: TRBJ1-5; CDR3aa: CASSFSGGSQPQHF
v_gene: TRBV27; j_gene: TRBJ2-3; CDR3aa: CASSLGQGAYTQYF
v_gene: TRBV10-1; j_gene: TRBJ2-2; CDR3aa: CASSESVPPPGELFF
v_gene: TRBV7-8; j_gene: TRBJ1-2; CDR3aa: CASSFLPGGQDPGGYTF
v_gene: TRBV27; j_gene: TRBJ2-7; CDR3aa: CASSSTESYEQYF
v_gene: TRBV28; j_gene: TRBJ2-2; CDR3aa: CASSSHPTRAGELFF
v_gene: TRBV7-2; j_gene: TRBJ2-5; CDR3aa: CASTPVFFVGGKETQYF
v_gene: TRBV12-3/TRBV12-4; j_gene: TRBJ2-2; CDR3aa: CASSPGLPDGELFF
v_gene: TRBV15; j_gene: TRBJ2-1; CDR3aa: CATSRGIGGGHVDEQFF
v_gene: TRBV28; j_gene: TRBJ2-3; CDR3aa: CASSGVDSTDTQYF
v_gene: TRBV6-6; j_gene: TRBJ1-3; CDR3aa: CASSYSNGNTIYF
v_gene: TRBV18; j_gene: TRBJ2-5; CDR3aa: CASSPVVETQYF
v_gene: TRBV19; j_gene: TRBJ1-5; CDR3aa: CASRIPGDQPQHF
v_gene: TRBV5-4; j_gene: TRBJ2-7; CDR3aa: CAMGPRGLYEQYF
v_gene: TRBV5-1; j_gene: TRBJ2-1; CDR3aa: CASSLGRGQRRNEQFF
v_gene: TRBV7-9; j_gene: TRBJ2-7; CDR3aa: CASSKGLLEQYF
v_gene: TRBV28; j_gene: TRBJ1-4; CDR3aa: CASSLSLGDWTF
v_gene: TRBV7-3; j_gene: TRBJ2-1; CDR3aa: CASQGGPSSYNEQFF
v_gene: TRBV3-1; j_gene: TRBJ2-7; CDR3aa: CASCPATIEQATGEQYF
v_gene: TRBV12-3/TRBV12-4; j_gene: TRBJ1-1; CDR3aa: CASRNLYTEAFF
v_gene: TRBV12-3/TRBV12-4; j_gene: TRBJ2-7; CDR3aa: CASSPGRGEYF
v_gene: TRBV5-1; j_gene: TRBJ2-3; CDR3aa: CASSGGRRLTTDTQYF
v_gene: TRBV2; j_gene: TRBJ1-1; CDR3aa: CASSDRGQGEAFF
v_gene: TRBV9; j_gene: TRBJ2-3; CDR3aa: CASSPPGLAAPDTQYF
v_gene: TRBV20-1; j_gene: TRBJ1-5; CDR3aa: CSASSLDQPQHF
v_gene: TRBV5-6; j_gene: TRBJ1-2; CDR3aa: CASSLGCGAYGYTF